Ten or more counts support the clone carrying this T cell receptor beta chain. What it binds is not known. Uncontrolled infections, other autoimmune diseases, pregnancy or lactation led to exclusion of patients. The source of the PBMCs was 8 to 10 ml of fresh peripheral blood. The germline gives CDR1 SNHLY, CDR2 FYNNEI. This CDR3 is 16 amino acids long. With V trimmed by 5 bases and J by 1 base, 11 bases remained unmatched. The sample comes from a study of T cells in Graves' hyperthyroidism and ophthalmopathy. Study-wide results and caveats: Most thyroid-expanded clonotypes above 0.001 were also found in blood.

RNA transcripts served as the template for amplifying TCR beta CDR3 regions. First-round RT-PCR with HTBI primers amplified the TCR CDR3 region. In TCRdb, the multiplex PCR reads were re-called with MiXCR into one record per CDR3 protein. This sample has 500,000 to 550,000 distinct CDR3 sequences, with about 20% found just once. The chain is built from TRBV2 and TRBJ2-7; 7 bases match TRBD1. The sequence was obtained from a man in his forties with Graves' ophthalmopathy. The sample taken for sequencing was blood. The CDR3 coding sequence is TGTGCCAGCAGTCTAAGCCCCGGGACAGTTTCCTACGAGCAGTACTTC. Its translation: CASSLSPGTVSYEQYF.